Reported below is one T cell receptor (beta chain). The target antigen is unknown. Trimming left V 5 bases short and J 2 bases short, with 13 bases between. Per germline, CDR1 MNHNY and CDR2 SVGAGI (reference sequence). The CDR3 loop spans 14 amino acids. This sample was included in a study of shared clonotypes between healthy human individuals. Study information: For every donor, three CD4 naive, three CD4 memory, two CD8 naive and one CD8 memory plates were used. Points from the study as a whole: Owing to a small donor count, the genetic and exposure-history diversity represented was limited. Of the naive CD4 clonotypes, around 5% were shared across a handful of donors.

Profiled with immunoSEQ multiplex PCR; TCRdb holds only in-frame clones, not every one. The sample contains roughly 890,000 clones, over 90% of which appear only once. Terminally differentiated effector memory CD45RA+ cells were excluded from the naive CD8 cells, which were CD45RO-negative and positively selected for CCR7. The chain links TRBV6-6 to TRBJ2-7, with a weak D call TRBD2 (6 bases). Sequencing was carried out using naive CD8+ T cells sorted from blood. This TCR derives from a man younger than 40 in good health. This CDR3 reads CASSAGLNAYEQYF. CDR3 nucleotide sequence: TGTGCCAGCAGTGCGGGACTGAACGCCTACGAGCAGTACTTC.